This TCR beta chain comes out of a study of T cells in Graves' hyperthyroidism and ophthalmopathy. This clonotype was seen at least ten times. What was amplified from RNA transcripts were TCR beta CDR3 regions. First-round RT-PCR targeting the TCR CDR3 was performed with the HTBI primer set. In TCRdb, the multiplex PCR reads were re-called with MiXCR into one record per CDR3 protein. The sample carries more than 40,000 distinct CDR3 sequences, roughly 50% recorded once. The V end was cut by 0 bases, the J end by 1 base, with 3 bases between. The CDR3 contains 13 residues. The V gene's germline CDR1 is MNHEY and CDR2 SVGEGT.

The sequenced sample was peripheral blood or thyroid tissue (not recorded which). This clonotype was sampled from a woman aged 45-65 years with Graves' hyperthyroidism. The gene calls are TRBV6-2 or TRBV6-3 and TRBJ1-1, with D unresolved. CDR3 in amino acids: CASSYSKNTEAFF. In DNA form, the CDR3 reads TGTGCCAGCAGTTACTCCAAGAACACTGAAGCTTTCTTT.